Sequencing of this T cell receptor beta chain was carried out in a study of cytomegalovirus exposure and HLA in healthy donors. With 60 Vbeta and 13 Jbeta primers, the PCR was carried out. Sequencing used immunoSEQ multiplex PCR; TCRdb keeps in-frame clones, though not all of them. Among 130,000 or so clones listed, around four fifths were seen once. Germline lookup yields CDR1 SGHRS and CDR2 YFSETQ. This CDR3 is 13 amino acids long. The V gene lost 4 bases and the J gene lost 5 bases, with 10 bases spanning the gap. The clonotype was recovered from a female donor in good health and CMV-seronegative. Sequenced sample: PBMCs. The rearrangement links TRBV5-1 to TRBJ2-1; TRBD1 is a possible D gene (6 bases). The CDR3 nucleotides read TGCGCCAGCAGCCCGGACAGAAACAATGAGCAGTTCTTC. It codes for CASSPDRNNEQFF.